The 26 T cell receptor beta chains below all came from one sample that was sequenced in a study of OX40 agonist ivuxolimab in advanced cancers. The table came from immunoSEQ multiplex PCR; TCRdb's copy has only in-frame clones and leaves some out. The table shows tens of thousands of clones, with 84% occurring only once. This sample comprised CD4+ or CD8+ T cells sorted from blood, obtained in a trial of the OX40 agonist ivuxolimab. These receptors all stem from an adult with an advanced solid tumor such as melanoma, head and neck, liver or kidney cancer.

This clone was counted ten times or more. The genes are TRBV7-2 and TRBJ2-2; tentatively, D is TRBD1 (6 bases). The CDR3 is 15 amino acids. V was cut by 5 bases and J by 6 bases, with 16 bases left in between. Germline loops: CDR1 SGHTA, CDR2 FQGNSA. The CDR3 sequence is CASSLTAGTPGELFF. CDR3 coding DNA: TGTGCCAGCAGCCTAACTGCCGGGACACCCGGGGAGCTGTTTTTT.

This clone is labeled as large. The chain carries TRBV6-5 and TRBJ2-7; perhaps D is TRBD1 or TRBD2 (5 bases each). Germline loops: CDR1 MNHEY, CDR2 SVGAGI. The CDR3 is 12 amino acids. Trimming removed 2 bases from V and 6 bases from J, with 8 bases in between. The CDR3: CASSYEGLEQYF. CDR3 nucleotide sequence: TGTGCCAGCAGTTACGAGGGGCTCGAGCAGTACTTC.

The chain combines TRBV27 with TRBJ1-2, with 10 nucleotides matching TRBD1. V lost 5 bases to trimming and J lost 4 bases; unmatched junction nucleotides: 10. The CDR3 has 16 residues. CDR1 MNHEY and CDR2 SMNVEV come from the germline V gene (reference sequence). The CDR3 DNA follows: TGTGCCAGCAGTACGACAGGGGGCCGGCTACTCTATGGCTACACCTTC. It codes for CASSTTGGRLLYGYTF.

The genes are TRBV15 and TRBJ1-5; D is perhaps TRBD1 (5 bases). The CDR3 loop spans 15 amino acids. Trimming removed 0 bases from V and 3 bases from J, with 9 bases in between. Germline loops: CDR1 LNHNV, CDR2 YYDKDF (reference sequence). The DNA for the CDR3 is TGTGCCACCAGCAGAGATAAAGGGGTCAATCAGCCCCAGCATTTT. Its translation is CATSRDKGVNQPQHF.

This sequence joins TRBV6-5 and TRBJ2-7; 9 nucleotides match TRBD1. This CDR3 has 14 amino acids. J lost 2 bases, V lost 2 bases, and 1 base had no gene match. CDR1 is MNHEY, CDR2 SVGAGI, per germline. The DNA for the CDR3 is TGTGCCAGCAGTTACGGACAGGGGCCCTACGAGCAGTACTTC. It specifies CASSYGQGPYEQYF.

V gene TRBV6-1 combines with J gene TRBJ2-2; unclear D gene. Germline CDR1 MNHNS, CDR2 SASEGT. With 7 bases removed from V and 1 base from J, the gap between germline ends came to 7 bases. CDR3 length: 13 amino acids. Here the CDR3 reads CASIMVNTGELFF. In nucleotides, the CDR3 is TGTGCCAGCATTATGGTGAACACCGGGGAGCTGTTTTTT.

This clone was seen a few times. The rearrangement links TRBV4-2 to TRBJ2-3; 13 bases are shared with TRBD2. Germline V gene lookup returns CDR1 LGHNA and CDR2 YNFKEQ. V shed 0 bases, J shed 1 base, and the junction held 13 bases outside the gene matches. The length of the CDR3 is 21 residues. CDR3 DNA sequence: TGTGCCAGCAGCCAAGATAGAGGACTAGCGGGGGACCACATCGGCACAGATACGCAGTATTTT. Protein product: CASSQDRGLAGDHIGTDTQYF.

This clone was recorded once. The chain uses TRBV14 and TRBJ2-1; possibly TRBD1 or TRBD2 for D (6 bases each). The CDR3 is made up of 12 amino acids. Per germline, CDR1 SGHDN and CDR2 FVKESK. Trimming left V 4 bases short and J 8 bases short, with 9 bases between. CDR3 sequence: CASSPRGDEQFF. Here the CDR3 DNA reads TGTGCCAGCAGCCCTAGGGGGGATGAGCAGTTCTTC.

The rearrangement joins TRBV5-5 to TRBJ1-5; D is unclear. This CDR3 spans 14 amino acids. The germline gives CDR1 SGHKS, CDR2 YYEKEE (reference sequence). V was trimmed by 4 bases and J by 3 bases, leaving 11 bases between them. The CDR3 region has the DNA TGTGCCAGCAGCCCCGACCAATACAATCAGCCCCAGCATTTT. It translates to CASSPDQYNQPQHF.

The chain uses TRBV29-1 and TRBJ2-7; possible D gene TRBD2, 5 bases. CDR3 size: 13 residues. V shed 5 bases and J shed 0 bases, with 11 bases lying between them. Germline CDR1 is SQVTM and CDR2 is ANQGSEA. CDR3 sequence (DNA): TGCAGCGTTAAAGGCCGGGACTCCTACGAGCAGTACTTC. Encoded protein: CSVKGRDSYEQYF.

This chain links TRBV27 with TRBJ1-5, with D unclear. V gave up 3 bases and J gave up 5 bases, with 8 bases separating them. From germline, CDR1 is MNHEY and CDR2 SMNVEV (reference sequence). The CDR3 spans 13 residues. The CDR3 spells CASSLAYHQPQHF. The DNA of the CDR3 is TGTGCCAGCAGTTTGGCTTATCATCAGCCCCAGCATTTT.

The chain links TRBV6-5 to TRBJ1-2; 9 bases agree with TRBD1. The J segment lost 7 bases and the V segment lost 4 bases, leaving 13 bases of the junction unmatched. This CDR3 comprises 16 residues. Germline V CDR1 and CDR2: MNHEY, SVGAGI. The CDR3: CASSLIVPTGGLGYTF. Here the CDR3 DNA reads TGTGCCAGCAGTTTGATCGTCCCAACAGGGGGCCTTGGCTACACCTTC.

J is TRBJ2-7 and V is TRBV27; D gene unclear. The CDR3 is 13 residues long. Germline V gives CDR1 MNHEY, CDR2 SMNVEV (reference sequence). The germline V and J ends were trimmed by 2 bases and 2 bases, with 7 bases remaining between them. The CDR3, as DNA: TGTGCCAGCAGTTTAATAGGGCCCTACGAGCAGTACTTC. This sequence encodes CASSLIGPYEQYF.

V usage is TRBV6-6 and J usage is TRBJ2-7; D assignment may be TRBD1 or TRBD2 (5 bases each). Germline-derived CDR1 and CDR2 are MNHNY and SVGAGI (reference sequence). Trimming removed 1 base from V and 2 bases from J, with 12 bases in between. This CDR3 is 15 amino acids long. The CDR3 loop reads CASSYWLGETYEQYF. CDR3 nucleotide sequence: TGTGCCAGCAGTTACTGGTTGGGGGAAACCTACGAGCAGTACTTC.

The chain couples TRBV27 to TRBJ2-1, with a tentative D call TRBD2 (7 bases). CDR1 and CDR2 from the germline V gene are MNHEY and SMNVEV (reference sequence). Trimming took 7 bases from V and 6 from J, leaving 16 bases between them. This CDR3 is 14 amino acids long. CDR3 sequence reads: CASTRGATGNEQFF. The CDR3 nucleotides are TGTGCCAGCACCCGGGGGGCTACGGGCAATGAGCAGTTCTTC.

CDR3 residues: CASTYTSGSIYEQYF. CDR3 in DNA: TGTGCCAGCACCTATACAAGCGGGAGTATCTACGAGCAGTACTTC. The J gene is TRBJ2-7, the V gene TRBV6-6; 8 nucleotides line up with TRBD2. Per germline, CDR1 MNHNY and CDR2 SVGAGI (reference sequence). This CDR3 is built from 15 residues. V trimming: 7 bases; J trimming: 3 bases; junction bases outside the gene matches: 11.

V gene TRBV19 combines with J gene TRBJ2-1; weak D call: TRBD2 (5 bases). The ends were cut back, 5 bases at V and 12 bases at J, with 20 bases in the middle. The germline CDR1 and CDR2 sequences are LNHDA and SQIVND (reference sequence). The CDR3 loop spans 14 amino acids. The CDR3 sequence: CASSLSDSIDGQFF. DNA for the CDR3: TGTGCCAGTAGTTTATCGGACTCCATCGACGGGCAGTTCTTC.

This clone came up once. The chain has TRBV4-1 and TRBJ2-6; D unresolved. V lost 2 bases and J lost 0, with 11 bases in between. Germline V gene data show CDR1 as MGHRA and CDR2 as YSYEKL. The CDR3 has 17 amino acids. For the CDR3, the DNA is TGCGCCAGCAGCCAAAAGACTCCGGACTCTGGGGCCAACGTCCTGACTTTC. Protein sequence: CASSQKTPDSGANVLTF.

The gene calls are TRBV6-1 and TRBJ2-7, with TRBD1 matching over 8 bases. J lost 5 bases, V lost 7 bases, and 7 bases had no gene match. Germline-derived CDR1 and CDR2 are MNHNS and SASEGT. CDR3 size: 13 residues. CDR3 nucleotides: TGTGCCAGCACCTGGACAGGGCCAAACGAGCAGTACTTC. Protein: CASTWTGPNEQYF.

Turning to this clone: The junction and the germline gene differ at one end; a read error may be behind it. The V and J genes are TRBV7-9 and TRBJ1-2; 9 bases match TRBD1. Per the germline V gene, CDR1 is SEHNR and CDR2 is FQNEAQ (reference sequence). This CDR3 has 13 residues. Here the CDR3 reads CASSPQNNRGHHF. CDR3 bases: TGTGCCAGCAGCCCCCAAAATAACAGGGGGCATCACTTC. The full variable domain, rest sourced from reference TRBV7-9 and TRBJ1-2, is DTGVSQNPRHKITKRGQNVTFRCDPISEHNRLYWYRQTLGQGPEFLTYFQNEAQLEKSRLLSDRFSAERPKGSFSTLEIQRTEQGDSAMYLCASSPQNNRGHHFGSGTRLTVV.

This clone was observed a handful of times. The chain carries TRBV6-1 and TRBJ1-2; TRBD1 agrees at 7 bases. V lost 6 bases to trimming and J lost 6 bases; unmatched junction nucleotides: 10. Germline V CDR1 and CDR2: MNHNS, SASEGT. The CDR3 sequence is 14 residues long. CDR3 nucleotides: TGTGCCAGCAGCACACAAGGGGGCGCGAATGGCTACACCTTC. Its protein is CASSTQGGANGYTF.

Written as DNA, the CDR3 is TGTGCCAGCAGTCCCCTCTTAGGGGGAAACACCATATATTTT. Translating gives CASSPLLGGNTIYF. J is TRBJ1-3 and V is TRBV28; D not resolved. Germline CDR1 MDHEN, CDR2 SYDVKM. Trimming removed 5 bases at V and 4 bases at J, with 12 bases between. The CDR3 length is 14 residues.

The V gene is TRBV19, the J gene TRBJ2-2; a weak D match, TRBD2 (6 bases). Trimming took 7 bases from V and 6 from J, leaving 9 bases between them. This CDR3 contains 12 residues. From germline, CDR1 is LNHDA and CDR2 SQIVND (reference sequence). The DNA for the CDR3 is TGTGCCAGTATCGGAGGGGCCGGGGAGCTGTTTTTT. This sequence encodes CASIGGAGELFF.

The rearrangement uses TRBV10-1 and TRBJ2-2, with 8 positions matching TRBD1. This CDR3 has 14 amino acids. Germline loops: CDR1 WNHNN, CDR2 SYGVQD (reference sequence). V was pared by 0 bases and J by 10 bases, with 4 bases of the junction left unmatched. The CDR3 region has the DNA TGCGCCAGCAGTGAGTCGCCAGGGGGCCTGGAGCTGTTTTTT. It codes for CASSESPGGLELFF.

This clone was seen only a few times. This chain connects TRBV19 to TRBJ2-1, with D perhaps matching TRBD2 (6 bases). Germline assignment: CDR1 LNHDA and CDR2 SQIVND (reference sequence). Trimming shortened V by 2 bases and J by 2 bases, and 16 bases separated the two germline ends. This CDR3 is built from 17 residues. The CDR3 spells CASSITWGDITYNEQFF. As DNA, the CDR3 is TGTGCCAGTAGTATAACTTGGGGGGATATTACCTACAATGAGCAGTTCTTC.

This sequence joins TRBV5-4 and TRBJ2-1; possible D gene TRBD2, 7 bases. Germline-derived CDR1 and CDR2 are SGHNT and YYREEE (reference sequence). The CDR3 has 16 amino acids. V shed 4 bases and J shed 5 bases, with 19 bases lying between them. The CDR3 loop reads CASSPWGAGDNNEQFF. CDR3 in DNA: TGTGCCAGCAGCCCGTGGGGGGCGGGAGATAACAATGAGCAGTTCTTC.